This TCR beta chain was identified in a study of shared clonotypes between healthy human individuals. CD4+ cells were split into CD45RA+ naive and CD45RA-negative memory subsets. Some clones are missing from TCRdb's copy, which holds only in-frame ones; the method was immunoSEQ multiplex PCR. In the table there are more than 1,200,000 clones, 97% to 99% of which are singletons. As concerns this clone: One end of the junction is discordant with germline, which a read error may explain.

CDR3 length equals 15 residues. Germline-derived CDR1 and CDR2 are MNHNS and SASEGT. The receptor was isolated from a man aged 25 to 40 in good health. V is TRBV6-1 and J is TRBJ2-1; 9 bases fit TRBD2. Sample: naive CD4+ T cells sorted from blood. Noted subset: CD45RA+ positively selected. The CDR3 region has the DNA TGTGCCAGCAGGGAAGCGGGAGGTACCTACAATGAGCAGTTCTTC. Translated: CASREAGGTYNEQFF.